Listed below are T cell receptor beta chains from one sample, sequenced in a study of read filtering for tumor transcriptome and immune sequencing. TCRdb re-called the reads through MiXCR, storing one row per CDR3 protein. The data hold 45,000 to 55,000 distinct CDR3 sequences, with about 19% observed a single time. The sequenced sample consisted of a population of CD138-negative cells sorted from bone marrow. The receptors stem from a donor at least 40 years old with multiple myeloma. Each CDR3 is given with its conserved first and last residue. The D gene is left open where the match is weak. Clone size is given for some rows only: seen once, a few or many times, or a class if the clone is expanded.

CDR3 DNA: TGTGCCAGCAGCTTAGAAGGAGGGGGCAGCTACGAGCAGTACTTC
CDR3 protein: CASSLEGGGSYEQYF
J gene: TRBJ2-7
V gene: TRBV7-2
clone size: medium-sized
D gene: .

CDR3 DNA: TGCGCCAGCAGCTTTTCACAGGCGAACACTGAAGCTTTCTTT
CDR3 protein: CASSFSQANTEAFF
J gene: TRBJ1-1
V gene: TRBV5-1
clone size: many
D gene: .

CDR3 DNA: TGTGTCAGTAGTCCGCGGACTAGCCCCGAGCAGTTCTTC
CDR3 protein: CVSSPRTSPEQFF
J gene: TRBJ2-1
V gene: TRBV12-3/TRBV12-4
clone size: .
D gene: TRBD2

CDR3 DNA: TGCAGTGCTAGAGACGACCTCGCGATGACGACGTTCGCGAACACCGGGGAGCTGTTTTTT
CDR3 protein: CSARDDLAMTTFANTGELFF
J gene: TRBJ2-2
V gene: TRBV20-1
clone size: many
D gene: .

CDR3 DNA: TGCGCCAGCAGCTTCGTCAGTACCGGCTCCGGAAACATTCAGTACTTC
CDR3 protein: CASSFVSTGSGNIQYF
J gene: TRBJ2-4
V gene: TRBV5-1
clone size: many
D gene: .

CDR3 DNA: TGTGCCAGCATTTTAACGACAGGGAACACTGAAGCTTTCTTT
CDR3 protein: CASILTTGNTEAFF
J gene: TRBJ1-1
V gene: TRBV6-1
clone size: many
D gene: .

CDR3 DNA: TGTGCCAGCAGGTGCACGGGAGGGACGCAGTATTTT
CDR3 protein: CASRCTGGTQYF
J gene: TRBJ2-3
V gene: TRBV6-2/TRBV6-3
clone size: .
D gene: TRBD2

CDR3 DNA: TGTGCCAGCTCACCACCGAACGGGAACACCGGGGAGCTGTTTTTT
CDR3 protein: CASSPPNGNTGELFF
J gene: TRBJ2-2
V gene: TRBV18
clone size: many
D gene: .

CDR3 DNA: TGTGCCACCAGCAGAGAAGGGACAGGTCGCGAGCAGTACTTC
CDR3 protein: CATSREGTGREQYF
J gene: TRBJ2-7
V gene: TRBV15
clone size: few
D gene: TRBD1

CDR3 DNA: TGTGCCAGCATCAAGGACAGGGGGACCTATGAGCAGTTCTTC
CDR3 protein: CASIKDRGTYEQFF
J gene: TRBJ2-1
V gene: TRBV7-9
clone size: many
D gene: TRBD1

CDR3 DNA: TGTGCCAGTAGTGGAAACCAGGGAGGGGCTGGGGCCAACGTCCTGACTTTC
CDR3 protein: CASSGNQGGAGANVLTF
J gene: TRBJ2-6
V gene: TRBV19
clone size: few
D gene: TRBD2

CDR3 DNA: TGCAGCGTTGAAGTGGCGGGCATGAACACTGAAGCTTTCTTT
CDR3 protein: CSVEVAGMNTEAFF
J gene: TRBJ1-1
V gene: TRBV29-1
clone size: many
D gene: .

CDR3 DNA: TGCAGTGCTCGAGGAGGGGGTGTTCAAAGCTCCTACAATGAGCAGTTCTTC
CDR3 protein: CSARGGGVQSSYNEQFF
J gene: TRBJ2-1
V gene: TRBV20-1
clone size: many
D gene: .

CDR3 DNA: TGTGCCAGCAGCTTAAGGGGGAGGGCCGAGAATGAGCAGTTCTTC
CDR3 protein: CASSLRGRAENEQFF
J gene: TRBJ2-1
V gene: TRBV7-2
clone size: many
D gene: .

CDR3 DNA: TGTGCCAGCAGCTCTCGACTGCTGTACCAAGAGACCCAGTACTTC
CDR3 protein: CASSSRLLYQETQYF
J gene: TRBJ2-5
V gene: TRBV7-2
clone size: many
D gene: .

CDR3 DNA: TGTGCCAGTAGTATGGAGGGACAGGGAAGCACAGATACGCAGTATTTT
CDR3 protein: CASSMEGQGSTDTQYF
J gene: TRBJ2-3
V gene: TRBV19
clone size: many
D gene: TRBD1

CDR3 DNA: TGTGCCAGTTCTGCTAGCCCCTACAATGAGCAGTTCTTC
CDR3 protein: CASSASPYNEQFF
J gene: TRBJ2-1
V gene: TRBV19
clone size: many
D gene: .

CDR3 DNA: TGTGCCAGCAGTTTATCCGTTCAGGTCCGATCCTACAATGAGCAGTTCTTC
CDR3 protein: CASSLSVQVRSYNEQFF
J gene: TRBJ2-1
V gene: TRBV28
clone size: .
D gene: .

CDR3 DNA: TGTGCCAGCTCCCAAAATCGGGCCGAGATCCTCCAAGAGACCCAGTACTTC
CDR3 protein: CASSQNRAEILQETQYF
J gene: TRBJ2-5
V gene: TRBV18
clone size: .
D gene: .

CDR3 DNA: TGCGCCAGCAGCCGTGATGCTAACTATGGCTACACCTTC
CDR3 protein: CASSRDANYGYTF
J gene: TRBJ1-2
V gene: TRBV5-1
clone size: .
D gene: .

CDR3 DNA: TGCGCCAGCAGCCCGGCCCCACAGGGCTCTGGGGCCAACGTCCTGACTTTC
CDR3 protein: CASSPAPQGSGANVLTF
J gene: TRBJ2-6
V gene: TRBV5-1
clone size: many
D gene: .

CDR3 DNA: TGTGCCAGCAGCCAAGGGCGGGAGAAAGTCTACGAGCAGTACTTC
CDR3 protein: CASSQGREKVYEQYF
J gene: TRBJ2-7
V gene: TRBV3-1
clone size: many
D gene: TRBD2

CDR3 DNA: TGCGCCAGCAGCCCGAGGGACAGGTCTACAGATACGCAGTATTTT
CDR3 protein: CASSPRDRSTDTQYF
J gene: TRBJ2-3
V gene: TRBV4-3
clone size: many
D gene: TRBD1

CDR3 DNA: TGTGCCAGCACCTCAAACGGACTAGCGGGAGTCACAGATACGCAGTATTTT
CDR3 protein: CASTSNGLAGVTDTQYF
J gene: TRBJ2-3
V gene: TRBV28
clone size: many
D gene: TRBD2

CDR3 DNA: TGTGCCAGCAGCCGTCGTGGGGGTAAGGATGAAGCTTTCTTT
CDR3 protein: CASSRRGGKDEAFF
J gene: TRBJ1-1
V gene: TRBV27
clone size: many
D gene: .

CDR3 DNA: TGCAGTGCTAGAGATCGACTAGCGGGGAACAATGAGCAGTTCTTC
CDR3 protein: CSARDRLAGNNEQFF
J gene: TRBJ2-1
V gene: TRBV20-1
clone size: many
D gene: TRBD2

CDR3 DNA: TGTGCCAGCAGTTACTCGGCAGGGGGCAAACAGCCCCAGCATTTT
CDR3 protein: CASSYSAGGKQPQHF
J gene: TRBJ1-5
V gene: TRBV6-2/TRBV6-3
clone size: many
D gene: TRBD1

CDR3 DNA: TGTGCCAGCAGCGTACGCGGCTCTGGGGCCAACGTCCTGACTTTC
CDR3 protein: CASSVRGSGANVLTF
J gene: TRBJ2-6
V gene: TRBV9
clone size: many
D gene: .

CDR3 DNA: TGTGCCAGCAGCTTGGGCAGAGGGGGCTCCGAGACCCAGTACTTC
CDR3 protein: CASSLGRGGSETQYF
J gene: TRBJ2-5
V gene: TRBV7-2
clone size: many
D gene: TRBD1

CDR3 DNA: TGTGCCACCAGTGATTCCAGCAACACTGAAGCTTTCTTT
CDR3 protein: CATSDSSNTEAFF
J gene: TRBJ1-1
V gene: TRBV24-1
clone size: many
D gene: .

CDR3 DNA: TGTGCCAGCAGCTTAGCAGGGGCCGGCACTGAAGCTTTCTTT
CDR3 protein: CASSLAGAGTEAFF
J gene: TRBJ1-1
V gene: TRBV7-2
clone size: many
D gene: .

CDR3 DNA: TGTGCCAGCAGCTCCCCCCCCGGACAGGGAAACACCGGGGAGCTGTTTTTT
CDR3 protein: CASSSPPGQGNTGELFF
J gene: TRBJ2-2
V gene: TRBV7-2
clone size: many
D gene: TRBD1

CDR3 DNA: TGTGCCTGGAGTGTACTTAAGACGCAGTATTTT
CDR3 protein: CAWSVLKTQYF
J gene: TRBJ2-3
V gene: TRBV30
clone size: many
D gene: .

CDR3 DNA: TGCAGCGTCGGGGCAGCTTCTGAAGCTTTCTTT
CDR3 protein: CSVGAASEAFF
J gene: TRBJ1-1
V gene: TRBV29-1
clone size: many
D gene: .

CDR3 DNA: TGTGCCAGCAGCTTAACAAATCAGGGGTACACCGGGGAGCTGTTTTTT
CDR3 protein: CASSLTNQGYTGELFF
J gene: TRBJ2-2
V gene: TRBV7-3
clone size: many
D gene: .

CDR3 DNA: TGCAGTGCTAGGGCATTTGGGCAAGAGACCCAGTACTTC
CDR3 protein: CSARAFGQETQYF
J gene: TRBJ2-5
V gene: TRBV20-1
clone size: .
D gene: .